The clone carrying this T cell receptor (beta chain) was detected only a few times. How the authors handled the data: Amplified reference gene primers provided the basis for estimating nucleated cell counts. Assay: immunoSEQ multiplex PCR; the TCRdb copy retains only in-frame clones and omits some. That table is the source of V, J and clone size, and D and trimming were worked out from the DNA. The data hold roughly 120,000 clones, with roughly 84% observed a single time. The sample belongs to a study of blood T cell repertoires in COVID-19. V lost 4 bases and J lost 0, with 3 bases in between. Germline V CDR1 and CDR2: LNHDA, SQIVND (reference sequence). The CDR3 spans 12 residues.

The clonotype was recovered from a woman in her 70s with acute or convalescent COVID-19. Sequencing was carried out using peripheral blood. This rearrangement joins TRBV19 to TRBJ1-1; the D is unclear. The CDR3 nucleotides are TGTGCCAGTAGTACATTGAACACTGAAGCTTTCTTT. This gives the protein CASSTLNTEAFF.